This T cell receptor (beta chain) was identified during a study of CD8+ T cells in alopecia areata. Extracted from the samples, RNA was reverse transcribed into cDNA to serve as the sequencing template. Profiling relied on immunoSEQ multiplex PCR, and the TCRdb table lists in-frame clones only, not all of them. The repertoire includes 150,000 to 200,000 clones, under 60% of them detected once, and roughly 12% sits in the top ten. CDR1 and CDR2 from the germline V gene are SGHDT and YYEEEE. Trimming pared 2 bases from V and 9 bases from J, leaving 12 bases between. This CDR3 contains 13 residues. Study-wide results and limits: In patients, TCRs were shared less clearly than in mice, and HLA may possibly be involved.

This clone was seen a handful of times. What it recognizes is unknown. Treatment defined: oral pan-JAK inhibitor, 5-10 mg twice daily. Peripheral blood and lesional scalp punch biopsies came from alopecia areata patients. The starting material was CD8+ T cells sorted from blood, obtained at week 24, from a patient treated with tofacitinib. This clonotype was obtained from a human donor with alopecia areata. This sequence joins TRBV5-6 and TRBJ1-5; D unresolved. The CDR3 here is CASSLGAPWPQHF. Here the CDR3 DNA reads TGTGCCAGCAGCTTAGGAGCCCCCTGGCCCCAGCATTTT.